This entry lists 21 T cell receptor beta chains sequenced from one sample in a study of blood T cell repertoires in COVID-19 (dated by TCRdb to 2020 to 2021). The library was obtained by the immunoSEQ multiplex PCR assay. This is the immuneACCESS table as TCRdb keeps it, with only in-frame sequences that have V and J called. A part of the clones is gone; compared with another copy, unresolved V genes explain less than half, and the rest is unexplained. This sample gives about 270,000 clones in total; 91% of them show up just once. Roughly 2.9% of the sample goes to the ten largest clones. Sequencing input: PBMCs or T cells enriched from blood (not recorded which). The receptors shown here come from a man between 40 and 49 years old who had been exposed to COVID-19.

The V and J genes are TRBV6-2 or TRBV6-3 and TRBJ2-7; a possible D gene is TRBD2 (5 bases). Germline V gene data show CDR1 as MNHEY and CDR2 as SVGEGT. V shed 6 bases and J shed 5 bases, with 11 bases lying between them. The CDR3 loop spans 12 amino acids. The CDR3, as DNA: TGTGCCAGCAGCGGTCTTAGCGACGAGCAGTACTTC. This translates into CASSGLSDEQYF.

The CDR3 region has the DNA TGTGCCAGCTCACAAGCGGACAGGGCGAACACCGGGGAGCTGTTTTTT. Translating it yields CASSQADRANTGELFF. The V call is TRBV18, the J call TRBJ2-2; TRBD1 matches 8 bases. The J segment lost 0 bases and the V segment lost 4 bases, leaving 4 bases of the junction unmatched. This CDR3 is built from 16 residues. Germline assignment: CDR1 KGHSH and CDR2 LQKENI. The full variable domain, in which reference TRBV18 and TRBJ2-2 provide the parts outside the CDR3, is NAGVMQNPRHLVRRRGQEARLRCSPMKGHSHVYWYRQLPEEGLKFMVYLQKENIIDESGMPKERFSAEFPKEGPSILRIQQVVRGDSAAYFCASSQADRANTGELFFGEGSRLTVL.

Here the CDR3 reads CASSLSALQSGHSSYNEQFF. CDR3 DNA sequence: TGTGCCAGTAGTCTGTCGGCACTCCAGTCCGGACACAGCTCCTACAATGAGCAGTTCTTC. The chain employs TRBV19 and TRBJ2-1; D is possibly TRBD1 (5 bases). Deletions cut 5 bases from V and 0 bases from J, with 26 bases between. Germline V gene data show CDR1 as LNHDA and CDR2 as SQIVND (reference sequence). This CDR3 region has 20 residues.

V gene TRBV12-3 or TRBV12-4 combines with J gene TRBJ2-7; 7 bases are shared with TRBD1. This CDR3 region has 13 residues. The J segment lost 2 bases and the V segment lost 5 bases, leaving 3 bases of the junction unmatched. The DNA of the CDR3 is TGTGCCAGCAGTCCGGGACAGCCCTACGAGCAGTACTTC. This sequence encodes CASSPGQPYEQYF.

The chain uses TRBV5-8 and TRBJ2-6; D possibly corresponds to TRBD1 (6 bases). V was pared by 5 bases and J by 0 bases, with 15 bases between. This CDR3 has 17 residues. Per germline, CDR1 SGHTS and CDR2 YDEGEE. CDR3 region: CASSSGTMTSGANVLTF. CDR3 bases: TGTGCCAGCAGTTCCGGGACAATGACCTCTGGGGCCAACGTCCTGACTTTC. Together with reference TRBV5-8 and TRBJ2-6, the CDR3 gives the full variable domain: EAGVTQSPTHLIKTRGQQATLRCSPISGHTSVYWYQQALGLGLQFLLWYDEGEERNRGNFPPRFSGRQFPNYSSELNVNALELEDSALYLCASSSGTMTSGANVLTFGAGSRLTVL.

This clone was observed a single time. The chain links TRBV24-1 to TRBJ2-7; D is unresolved. The CDR3 consists of 11 residues. Germline assignment: CDR1 KGHDR and CDR2 SFDVKD. Trimming removed 10 bases from V and 0 bases from J, with 6 bases in between. The CDR3 nucleotides read TGTGCCACGCTTAGCTCCTACGAGCAGTACTTC. Its translation: CATLSSYEQYF.

The V call is TRBV2, the J call TRBJ2-3; TRBD1 is a possible D gene (5 bases). V lost 5 bases and J 4 bases, leaving 13 bases between the germline ends. This CDR3 contains 14 residues. Germline loops: CDR1 SNHLY, CDR2 FYNNEI. As DNA, the CDR3 is TGTGCCAGCAGTTCTTCAGGGTCGGCAGATACGCAGTATTTT. Amino acids: CASSSSGSADTQYF.

The gene calls are TRBV6-5 and TRBJ1-5, with 7 nucleotides matching TRBD1. From germline, CDR1 is MNHEY and CDR2 SVGAGI. The CDR3 consists of 15 residues. Trimming removed 6 bases from V and 0 bases from J; junction bases left unmatched: 5. CDR3: CASSAGQTSNQPQHF. CDR3 nucleotide sequence: TGTGCCAGCAGCGCGGGACAGACTAGCAATCAGCCCCAGCATTTT.

In DNA form, the CDR3 reads TGCGCCAGCAGCCAAGACAACTTGGGGACAAGCTCCTACGAGCAGTACTTC. Translating gives CASSQDNLGTSSYEQYF. The rearrangement links TRBV4-3 to TRBJ2-7, with TRBD1 as a possible D gene (6 bases). Trimming removed 0 bases from V and 0 bases from J, with 15 bases in between. The CDR3 consists of 17 residues. Germline assignment: CDR1 LGHNA and CDR2 YSLEER.

This clone has only one observation. The rearrangement links TRBV24-1 to TRBJ2-2, with 9 bases aligning to TRBD2. The CDR3 spans 17 residues. Germline-derived CDR1 and CDR2 are KGHDR and SFDVKD. V dropped 3 bases and J dropped 2; count of bases not matched to a gene: 6. In DNA form, the CDR3 reads TGTGCCACCAGTGATCCCAGGACTAGCGCCAACACCGGGGAGCTGTTTTTT. Its translation: CATSDPRTSANTGELFF.

V gene TRBV15 combines with J gene TRBJ1-5, with a weak D call TRBD1 (6 bases). The germline CDR1 and CDR2 sequences are LNHNV and YYDKDF (reference sequence). The CDR3 length is 13 residues. Trimming stripped 0 bases from V and 6 bases from J, with 6 bases between. The DNA for the CDR3 is TGTGCCACCAGCAGAGAACAGGGTCAGCCCCAGCATTTT. Protein: CATSREQGQPQHF.

V gene TRBV10-1 combines with J gene TRBJ2-3, with 7 bases that match TRBD1. J gave up 7 bases and V 5 bases, and 9 bases lay outside the gene matches. CDR1 and CDR2 from the germline V gene are WNHNN and SYGVQD (reference sequence). This CDR3 contains 14 residues. The CDR3 coding sequence is TGCGCCAGCAGTTCGACAGGGATTGGAAATACGCAGTATTTT. Translated: CASSSTGIGNTQYF.

The chain links TRBV28 to TRBJ1-5; 10 bases are shared with TRBD1. The V gene's germline CDR1 is MDHEN and CDR2 SYDVKM. CDR3 size: 16 residues. Trimming at V came to 3 bases and at J to 5 bases, leaving 7 bases not matched to a gene. The CDR3 sequence: CASSLLGQGEHQPQHF. The CDR3 nucleotides are TGTGCCAGCAGTTTGCTTGGACAGGGGGAACATCAGCCCCAGCATTTT.

This chain joins TRBV11-2 and TRBJ1-1; 7 nucleotides align to TRBD1. Germline V gene lookup returns CDR1 SGHAT and CDR2 FQNNGV. Losses at the gene ends were 0 bases for V and 11 bases for J; bases not matched to a gene: 3. This CDR3 is 12 amino acids long. The CDR3 reads CASSLETGEAFF. Here the CDR3 DNA reads TGTGCCAGCAGCTTAGAAACAGGGGAGGCTTTCTTT.

The chain carries TRBV28 and TRBJ1-4; TRBD1 aligns across 10 bases. After removal of 6 bases from V and 7 bases from J, the junction contained 14 bases not matched to a gene. This CDR3 has 17 amino acids. Per germline, CDR1 MDHEN and CDR2 SYDVKM. The CDR3 bases are TGTGCCAGCAGGCCCTCGACAGGGGGCTGGGCAGGTGAAAAACTGTTTTTT. As protein: CASRPSTGGWAGEKLFF. The variable domain in full, completed from reference TRBV28 and TRBJ1-4, reads DVKVTQSSRYLVKRTGEKVFLECVQDMDHENMFWYRQDPGLGLRLIYFSYDVKMKEKGDIPEGYSVSREKKERFSLILESASTNQTSMYLCASRPSTGGWAGEKLFFGSGTQLSVL.

V is TRBV18 and J is TRBJ1-5; 9 bases are shared with TRBD1. Germline CDR1 and CDR2: KGHSH and LQKENI. V lost 0 bases and J lost 6; bases outside the gene matches: 6. The CDR3 is made up of 16 amino acids. CDR3 sequence reads: CASSPPGTGFLQPQHF. Here the CDR3 DNA reads TGTGCCAGCTCACCACCCGGGACAGGGTTTCTTCAGCCCCAGCATTTT.

This chain connects TRBV19 to TRBJ2-5; D may be TRBD2 (6 bases). The germline V and J ends were trimmed by 5 bases and 2 bases, with 12 bases remaining between them. Germline V lookup: CDR1 LNHDA, CDR2 SQIVND (reference sequence). The CDR3 spans 14 residues. In DNA form, the CDR3 reads TGTGCCAGTAGTCCCCAGGGAGGACAAGAGACCCAGTACTTC. Its translation is CASSPQGGQETQYF.

The chain uses TRBV10-2 and TRBJ2-1, with D maybe TRBD1 (6 bases). CDR1 and CDR2 from the germline V gene are WSHSY and SAAADI. The CDR3 is 14 residues long. Trimming removed 8 bases at V and 4 bases at J, with 15 bases between. The CDR3 region is CASQLGAPYNEQFF. The DNA for the CDR3 is TGCGCCAGCCAATTGGGGGCCCCATACAATGAGCAGTTCTTC.

This rearrangement joins TRBV5-7 to TRBJ2-7; 14 bases match TRBD2. TRBV5-7 is treated as an ORF (open reading frame) with a function not yet certain. V lost 2 bases to trimming and J lost 4 bases; unmatched junction nucleotides: 5. The CDR3 contains 16 residues. The CDR3 nucleotides read TGTGCCAGCAGCTTAAGGACTAGCGGGAGGAGGTACGAGCAGTACTTC. Its translation: CASSLRTSGRRYEQYF.

The chain recombines TRBV11-2 with TRBJ1-2, with TRBD1 as a possible D gene (6 bases). The CDR3 consists of 14 residues. Trimming stripped 5 bases from V and 4 bases from J, with 14 bases between. Germline lookup yields CDR1 SGHAT and CDR2 FQNNGV. The CDR3 DNA follows: TGTGCCAGCAGCGACATCACAGGGCCCTATGGCTACACCTTC. Its translation is CASSDITGPYGYTF.

The chain carries TRBV19 and TRBJ1-2; 7 nucleotides align to TRBD1. The germline gives CDR1 LNHDA, CDR2 SQIVND (reference sequence). Trimming removed 7 bases from V and 0 bases from J; junction bases left unmatched: 5. CDR3 length equals 14 residues. The CDR3 here is CASKQGQTNYGYTF. The CDR3, as DNA: TGTGCCAGTAAACAGGGGCAAACTAACTATGGCTACACCTTC.